The rows below give T cell receptor beta chains drawn from one sample of a study of tumour-infiltrating T cells in Burkitt lymphoma. This table comes from immunoSEQ multiplex PCR, and its TCRdb copy is limited to in-frame clones, with some not included. The table shows about 14,000 clones, with approximately 30% occurring only once. Sequenced sample: tumor tissue. These receptors were obtained from a human donor with diffuse large B-cell lymphoma. Both conserved end residues are part of each CDR3. A D gene is named only where the DNA matches it firmly. The listing skips clone size in some rows; elsewhere it reads once, few, many or a size class.

clone_size j_call d_call v_call cdr3_aa cdr3_nt
few TRBJ1-1 TRBD1 TRBV29-1 CSSTDRGNTEAFF TGCAGCTCGACGGACAGGGGGAACACTGAAGCTTTCTTT
NA TRBJ2-7 NA TRBV7-2 CASSHQPAALYEQYF TGTGCCAGCAGCCACCAGCCGGCGGCGCTTTACGAGCAGTACTTC
NA TRBJ2-7 TRBD1 TRBV9 CASSAGGVSYEQYF TGTGCCAGCAGCGCAGGGGGTGTCTCCTACGAGCAGTACTTC
NA TRBJ1-3 NA TRBV7-9 CASSHWDSGNTIYF TGTGCCAGCAGCCACTGGGACTCTGGAAACACCATATATTTT
few TRBJ2-2 TRBD2 TRBV27 CASSVAGTSGRVVTGELFF TGTGCCAGCAGCGTCGCCGGGACTAGCGGGAGGGTTGTCACCGGGGAGCTGTTTTTT
few TRBJ2-1 TRBD1 TRBV5-6 CATGQEANEQFF TGTGCCACCGGACAGGAGGCCAATGAGCAGTTCTTC
NA TRBJ2-3 NA TRBV5-6 CASSFGQYPGGTQYF TGTGCCAGCAGCTTCGGACAGTACCCCGGGGGTACGCAGTATTTT
NA TRBJ1-2 TRBD1 TRBV29-1 CSASGDRAERGYTF TGCAGCGCCTCCGGGGACAGGGCGGAACGTGGCTACACCTTC
few TRBJ2-7 NA TRBV7-9 CASSDTGRYTYEQYF TGTGCCAGCAGCGACACAGGGAGATATACCTACGAGCAGTACTTC
NA TRBJ2-5 NA TRBV2 CASSVMGGQTQYF TGTGCCAGCAGCGTTATGGGGGGGCAGACCCAGTACTTC
few TRBJ2-7 TRBD1 TRBV5-1 CASSGGTGPYEQYF TGCGCCAGCAGCGGCGGGACAGGCCCCTACGAGCAGTACTTC
few TRBJ1-5 NA TRBV5-8 CASSRGDALQPQHF TGTGCCAGCAGCCGGGGGGACGCCCTACAGCCCCAGCATTTT
NA TRBJ2-7 TRBD2 TRBV7-2 CASSLGLWGGRFYEQYF TGTGCCAGCAGCCTAGGTTTATGGGGCGGGAGATTCTACGAGCAGTACTTC
NA TRBJ2-5 TRBD2 TRBV7-8 CASSLRLAGQETQYF TGTGCCAGCAGCTTAAGGCTAGCGGGACAAGAGACCCAGTACTTC
NA TRBJ2-7 NA TRBV29-1 CSVREPYEQYF TGCAGCGTTCGAGAACCCTACGAGCAGTACTTC
NA TRBJ2-5 TRBD1 TRBV9 CASSLATGVQETQYF TGTGCCAGCAGCCTAGCAACAGGGGTCCAAGAGACCCAGTACTTC
NA TRBJ2-7 NA TRBV27 CASSLGGFSYEQYF TGTGCCAGCAGTCTCGGAGGTTTCTCCTACGAGCAGTACTTC
few TRBJ1-5 NA TRBV6-5 CASSRGVNQPQHF TGTGCCAGCTCCCGGGGGGTAAATCAGCCCCAGCATTTT
NA TRBJ2-7 NA TRBV7-2 CASSLGGNTYEQYF TGTGCCAGCAGCTTAGGCGGAAACACCTACGAGCAGTACTTC
few TRBJ2-1 NA TRBV29-1 CSVEEMRETGYEQFF TGCAGCGTTGAAGAAATGAGGGAGACGGGCTATGAGCAGTTCTTC
NA TRBJ2-1 NA TRBV4-2 CASSQDPDSYNEQFF TGTGCCAGCAGCCAAGATCCAGACTCCTACAATGAGCAGTTCTTC
NA TRBJ2-5 NA TRBV12-5 CASGLGPGETQYF TGTGCTAGTGGTTTGGGGCCTGGCGAGACCCAGTACTTC
NA TRBJ2-3 NA TRBV7-9 CASSSSAPADTQYF TGTGCCAGCAGCTCGAGTGCGCCGGCAGATACGCAGTATTTT
few TRBJ2-1 TRBD2 TRBV19 CASSIAREFNEQFF TGTGCCAGTAGTATAGCGCGGGAGTTCAATGAGCAGTTCTTC
NA TRBJ2-3 TRBD1 TRBV5-1 CASSHTGGRADTQYF TGCGCCAGCAGCCACACAGGGGGTAGGGCAGATACGCAGTATTTT
NA TRBJ2-5 TRBD1 TRBV2 CASSDGDRAETQYF TGTGCCAGCAGTGATGGGGACAGGGCTGAGACCCAGTACTTC
few TRBJ2-5 NA TRBV19 CASSIDSGETQYF TGTGCCAGTAGTATAGACAGCGGAGAGACCCAGTACTTC
few TRBJ1-1 NA TRBV5-4 CASSLSEDTEAFF TGTGCCAGCAGCTTGTCCGAGGACACTGAAGCTTTCTTT
NA TRBJ2-7 NA TRBV5-1 CASSLGQFFYEQYF TGCGCCAGCAGCTTGGGCCAGTTTTTTTACGAGCAGTACTTC
NA TRBJ2-3 TRBD2 TRBV2 CASSEGLAGVTDTQYF TGTGCCAGCAGTGAAGGACTAGCGGGAGTCACAGATACGCAGTATTTT
NA TRBJ1-4 NA TRBV9 CASSDESGAGEKLFF TGTGCCAGCAGCGACGAGTCGGGGGCCGGTGAAAAACTGTTTTTT
NA TRBJ2-4 TRBD2 TRBV30 CAWSGGGIAKNIQYF TGTGCCTGGAGTGGCGGGGGGATAGCCAAAAACATTCAGTACTTC
NA TRBJ2-5 NA TRBV2 CASSWTQHQETQYF TGTGCCAGCAGTTGGACCCAACACCAAGAGACCCAGTACTTC
once TRBJ1-4 NA TRBV6-5 CASSRQAQNEKLFF TGTGCCAGTAGTCGACAGGCCCAAAATGAAAAACTGTTTTTT
NA TRBJ2-3 NA TRBV28 CASSRGAADYTDTQYF TGTGCCAGCAGTCGAGGAGCGGCCGATTACACAGATACGCAGTATTTT
few TRBJ2-1 NA TRBV9 CASSVGQGNEQFF TGTGCCAGCAGCGTAGGCCAGGGCAATGAGCAGTTCTTC
NA TRBJ2-2 TRBD1 TRBV6-6 CASSLLKGATGELFF TGTGCCAGCAGTCTACTAAAGGGGGCAACGGGGGAGCTGTTTTTT
NA TRBJ2-2 NA TRBV27 CASSFGGAGELFF TGTGCCAGCTCTTTTGGAGGAGCTGGGGAGCTGTTTTTT
once TRBJ1-2 NA TRBV6-5 CASSSQGYYGYTF TGTGCCAGCAGTTCTCAGGGCTACTATGGCTACACCTTC
few TRBJ2-7 NA TRBV5-3 CEHRERHSYEQYF TGTGAACACAGGGAACGCCACTCCTACGAGCAGTACTTC
NA TRBJ1-5 NA TRBV20-1 CSAGGPQHF TGCAGTGCAGGGGGGCCCCAGCATTTT
few TRBJ2-7 NA TRBV7-9 CASSTPTDSYEQYF TGTGCCAGCAGCACCCCGACAGATTCCTACGAGCAGTACTTC
NA TRBJ2-2 NA TRBV7-6 CASSLENTGELFF TGTGCCAGCAGCTTAGAAAACACCGGGGAGCTGTTTTTT
few TRBJ1-2 TRBD1 TRBV27 CASSSPGTGTYGYTF TGTGCCAGCAGTTCCCCCGGGACAGGCACCTATGGCTACACCTTC
NA TRBJ1-6 NA TRBV30 CAWRTGYNSPLHF TGTGCCTGGAGGACAGGATATAATTCACCCCTCCACTTT
NA TRBJ2-3 NA TRBV7-6 CASSLEVADTQYF TGTGCCAGCAGCTTGGAGGTGGCAGATACGCAGTATTTT
NA TRBJ1-2 NA TRBV20-1 CSAVVNYGYTF TGCAGTGCTGTAGTTAACTATGGCTACACCTTC